These 28 T cell receptor beta chains were all obtained from the same sample, sequenced in a study of shared clonotypes between healthy human individuals. The table came from immunoSEQ multiplex PCR; TCRdb's copy has only in-frame clones and leaves some out. The sample includes over a million clones, around 97% of them seen just once. Sequencing was carried out using naive CD4+ T cells sorted from blood. Subset here: CD45RA+ positively selected. These receptors originate from a young man in good health.

The V gene is TRBV7-8, the J gene TRBJ1-4; D is ambiguous. The length of the CDR3 is 14 residues. Germline CDR1 SGHVS, CDR2 FQNEAQ. V lost 7 bases, J lost 0 bases, and 9 bases lay in between. DNA for the CDR3: TGTGCCAGCACGACCGGTGCAACTAATGAAAAACTGTTTTTT. It specifies CASTTGATNEKLFF.

This chain uses TRBV7-2 with TRBJ2-7; no reliable D call. The germline V gene encodes CDR1 SGHTA and CDR2 FQGNSA. Trimming pared 1 base from V and 1 base from J, leaving 11 bases between. The CDR3 consists of 15 residues. CDR3 in amino acids: CASSLDPYGSYEQYF. The CDR3 bases are TGTGCCAGCAGCTTAGACCCGTACGGTTCCTACGAGCAGTACTTC.

The chain employs TRBV5-1 and TRBJ2-3; TRBD1 might be the D (5 bases). V was pared by 0 bases and J by 2 bases, with 7 bases between. The germline V gene has CDR1 SGHRS and CDR2 YFSETQ. The CDR3 covers 14 residues. In DNA form, the CDR3 reads TGCGCCAGCAGCTTGGAGACAGACACAGATACGCAGTATTTT. It encodes CASSLETDTDTQYF.

On this clone: In the same sample, other DNA sequences code for this CDR3. V gene TRBV4-1 combines with J gene TRBJ1-1, with 7 positions matching TRBD1. The germline V gene has CDR1 MGHRA and CDR2 YSYEKL. The V and J ends lost 1 base and 1 base, in that order; junction bases with no gene match: 3. The CDR3 covers 15 residues. The CDR3 bases are TGCGCCAGCAGCCAAGCGACAGGGTGGAACACTGAAGCTTTCTTT. It specifies CASSQATGWNTEAFF.

The genes are TRBV7-2 and TRBJ2-3, with no clear D. Deletions cut 5 bases from V and 0 bases from J, with 12 bases between. The CDR3 has 15 residues. CDR1 and CDR2 (germline): SGHTA, FQGNSA. CDR3 sequence (DNA): TGTGCCAGCAGCCTTCCCCGGAGTAGCACAGATACGCAGTATTTT. It specifies CASSLPRSSTDTQYF.

The chain joins TRBV25-1 to TRBJ1-5, with D tentatively TRBD1 (6 bases). CDR3 length: 15 residues. Looked up from germline, CDR1 is MGHDK and CDR2 is SYGVNS. V was trimmed by 4 bases and J by 5 bases, leaving 15 bases between them. In nucleotides, the CDR3 is TGTGCCAGCAGTGGAGAGGGGGGGGATGATCAGCCCCAGCATTTT. Protein: CASSGEGGDDQPQHF.

V is TRBV10-3 and J is TRBJ2-3; 10 bases are a match to TRBD2. V was pared by 6 bases and J by 0 bases, with 3 bases of the junction left unmatched. Germline CDR1 reads ENHRY; CDR2 reads SYGVKD. The CDR3 loop spans 15 amino acids. CDR3 loop: CAISKTSGSTDTQYF. DNA of the CDR3: TGTGCCATCAGCAAGACTAGCGGGAGCACAGATACGCAGTATTTT.

The V gene is TRBV6-1, the J gene TRBJ2-7; no firm D call. CDR1 and CDR2 (germline): MNHNS, SASEGT. V lost 5 bases and J lost 2, with 13 bases in between. The CDR3 has 14 residues. CDR3 nucleotide sequence: TGTGCCAGCAGTCCCCGGACCGTCGCCTACGAGCAGTACTTC. Its protein is CASSPRTVAYEQYF.

The chain uses TRBV14 and TRBJ1-4; possible D gene TRBD1, 5 bases. V shed 4 bases and J shed 6 bases, with 9 bases lying between them. Looked up from germline, CDR1 is SGHDN and CDR2 is FVKESK. This CDR3 is built from 13 residues. The CDR3 loop reads CASSPGGYEKLFF. The CDR3 DNA sequence: TGTGCCAGCAGCCCGGGGGGGTATGAAAAACTGTTTTTT.

The chain has TRBV28 and TRBJ2-1, with a weak D call TRBD2 (7 bases). Trimming removed 4 bases at V and 4 bases at J, with 26 bases between. This CDR3 has 19 amino acids. CDR1 and CDR2 from the germline V gene are MDHEN and SYDVKM. In nucleotides, the CDR3 is TGTGCCAGCAGTTCCATTTTCTCTGGGGGGCGGGAGCGATACAATGAGCAGTTCTTC. Amino acid sequence: CASSSIFSGGRERYNEQFF.

The rearrangement uses TRBV25-1 and TRBJ1-4, with D possibly TRBD1 on 5 matching bases. Germline V gene data show CDR1 as MGHDK and CDR2 as SYGVNS. The V and J ends lost 2 bases and 7 bases respectively, with 11 bases between them. CDR3 length equals 14 residues. The CDR3 protein is CASSERQGGEKLFF. CDR3 sequence (DNA): TGTGCCAGCAGTGAACGGCAGGGTGGTGAAAAACTGTTTTTT.

The chain combines TRBV7-2 with TRBJ2-7; 10 bases match TRBD2. Germline loops: CDR1 SGHTA, CDR2 FQGNSA. This CDR3 has 15 residues. Trimming removed 5 bases from V and 3 bases from J; junction bases left unmatched: 7. The CDR3: CASSPGLAEGYEQYF. For the CDR3, the DNA is TGTGCCAGCAGCCCCGGACTAGCGGAGGGCTACGAGCAGTACTTC.

A remark on this clone: The same CDR3 can be traced to other DNA sequences in this sample. V and J are TRBV28 and TRBJ1-2; D is undetermined. Trimming took 2 bases from V and 4 from J, leaving 8 bases between them. The CDR3 runs to 13 residues. Germline V gene data show CDR1 as MDHEN and CDR2 as SYDVKM. The DNA for the CDR3 is TGTGCCAGCAGTTTAGGACGCCTCTATGGCTACACCTTC. Translating gives CASSLGRLYGYTF.

Turning to this clone: This CDR3 is also generated by other DNA sequences in the sample. V gene TRBV5-1 combines with J gene TRBJ1-1; the D is unclear. The length of the CDR3 is 14 residues. Trimming took 0 bases from V and 2 from J, leaving 8 bases between them. The germline V gene has CDR1 SGHRS and CDR2 YFSETQ. For the CDR3, the DNA is TGCGCCAGCAGCTTGGAGGGTCGAAACACTGAAGCTTTCTTT. Its translation: CASSLEGRNTEAFF.

The rearrangement links TRBV2 to TRBJ1-4; 7 bases are a match to TRBD1. The trim removed 7 bases at V and 5 bases at J, leaving 7 bases unmatched. Germline lookup yields CDR1 SNHLY and CDR2 FYNNEI. CDR3 size: 14 residues. The CDR3 loop is CASTLQGGNEKLFF. In nucleotides, the CDR3 is TGTGCCAGCACTTTGCAGGGGGGAAATGAAAAACTGTTTTTT.

The chain joins TRBV10-3 to TRBJ2-1, with D perhaps TRBD2 (6 bases). This CDR3 has 16 amino acids. Trimming cost V 0 bases and J 5 bases, with 14 bases left between them. The germline CDR1 and CDR2 sequences are ENHRY and SYGVKD. CDR3 residues: CAISESLLASDNEQFF. Here the CDR3 DNA reads TGTGCCATCAGTGAGTCCCTCCTAGCGAGCGACAATGAGCAGTTCTTC.

The chain carries TRBV5-5 and TRBJ1-1; D call uncertain. CDR1 is SGHKS and CDR2 is YYEKEE in the germline V gene (reference sequence). V shed 0 bases and J shed 0 bases, with 6 bases lying between them. The CDR3 has 14 amino acids. For the CDR3, the DNA is TGTGCCAGCAGCTTGGGGGTACTGAACACTGAAGCTTTCTTT. Translated: CASSLGVLNTEAFF.

V and J are TRBV7-3 and TRBJ2-2; D is unresolved. V was shortened by 1 base and J by 6 bases, with 9 bases between the two germline ends. Germline assignment: CDR1 SGHTA and CDR2 FQGTGA. The CDR3 is 14 residues long. The CDR3 coding sequence is TGTGCCAGCAGCTTAAGTAGGACCTCCGGGGAGCTGTTTTTT. Encoded protein: CASSLSRTSGELFF.

This chain uses TRBV29-1 with TRBJ2-1, with D possibly TRBD1 on 6 matching bases. The CDR3 contains 12 residues. Trimming took off 6 bases at V and 8 bases at J, with 14 bases between the two ends. CDR1 and CDR2 from the germline V gene are SQVTM and ANQGSEA. CDR3 amino acids: CSVWGPRDEQFF. DNA for the CDR3: TGCAGCGTCTGGGGGCCGCGGGATGAGCAGTTCTTC.

This clone was detected once. V gene TRBV4-3 combines with J gene TRBJ2-1; a possible D gene is TRBD2 (5 bases). The CDR3 totals 16 residues. In germline, CDR1 is LGHNA, CDR2 YSLEER. Between the trimmed V and J ends, which lost 1 base and 5 bases, there was a span of 15 bases. CDR3 protein: CASSQGTLAWHNEQFF. For the CDR3, the DNA is TGCGCCAGCAGCCAAGGTACCCTAGCATGGCACAATGAGCAGTTCTTC.

V is TRBV9 and J is TRBJ2-3; TRBD2 aligns across 10 bases. With 4 bases clipped from V and 3 bases from J, the junction kept 11 bases outside the gene matches. This CDR3 spans 17 amino acids. Per germline, CDR1 SGDLS and CDR2 YYNGEE. The CDR3 bases are TGTGCCAGCAGCTTTGGAGCTAGCGGGAGAGGAACAGATACGCAGTATTTT. Translated: CASSFGASGRGTDTQYF.

This clone was counted once. V usage is TRBV2 and J usage is TRBJ1-5; D gene unclear. The germline V gene has CDR1 SNHLY and CDR2 FYNNEI. V was trimmed by 3 bases and J by 5 bases, leaving 8 bases between them. The CDR3 consists of 13 residues. CDR3 coding DNA: TGTGCCAGCAGTGATCAGGTTGATCAGCCCCAGCATTTT. As protein: CASSDQVDQPQHF.

As regards this clone: Other DNA sequences within the sample encode an identical CDR3. V gene TRBV4-1 combines with J gene TRBJ2-7, with TRBD1 matching 10 bases. Unmatched junction bases numbered 3, after V lost 4 bases and J lost 3 bases. The CDR3 runs 14 residues. Germline V lookup: CDR1 MGHRA, CDR2 YSYEKL. This chain's CDR3 is CASSLRDRGYEQYF. CDR3 nucleotides: TGCGCCAGCAGCCTCCGGGACAGGGGCTACGAGCAGTACTTC.

The table lists this clone with a few counts. The chain combines TRBV7-2 with TRBJ2-7, with TRBD2 identical over 11 bases. J was trimmed by 2 bases and V by 3 bases; bases with no gene match: 0. CDR3 length: 14 residues. Germline-derived CDR1 and CDR2 are SGHTA and FQGNSA. The CDR3 region has the DNA TGTGCCAGCAGCTTGACTAGCGGGACCTACGAGCAGTACTTC. Amino acid sequence: CASSLTSGTYEQYF.

The V gene is TRBV28, the J gene TRBJ2-1, with D tentatively TRBD1 (6 bases). The V gene's germline CDR1 is MDHEN and CDR2 SYDVKM. The V and J ends lost 5 bases and 0 bases respectively, with 11 bases between them. The CDR3 is 15 residues long. CDR3 DNA sequence: TGTGCCAGCAGTACGACGACAGGCTCCTACAATGAGCAGTTCTTC. It codes for CASSTTTGSYNEQFF.

J is TRBJ2-2 and V is TRBV19; D not certain. Germline CDR1 LNHDA, CDR2 SQIVND (reference sequence). This CDR3 is 12 amino acids long. V lost 5 bases, J lost 10 bases, and 11 bases lay in between. The CDR3 here is CASSVVAMELFF. The CDR3 bases are TGTGCCAGTAGTGTAGTTGCCATGGAGCTGTTTTTT. Supplemented by reference TRBV19 and TRBJ2-2, the full variable domain reads DGGITQSPKYLFRKEGQNVTLSCEQNLNHDAMYWYRQDPGQGLRLIYYSQIVNDFQKGDIAEGYSVSREKKESFPLTVTSAQKNPTAFYLCASSVVAMELFFGEGSRLTVL.

The chain links TRBV18 to TRBJ2-5; D is ambiguous. The CDR3 loop spans 14 amino acids. Germline V gives CDR1 KGHSH, CDR2 LQKENI. V gave up 3 bases and J gave up 1 base, with 9 bases separating them. The CDR3 spells CASSPRTPQETQYF. DNA of the CDR3: TGTGCCAGCTCACCCCGGACCCCCCAAGAGACCCAGTACTTC.

This CDR3 is CASRGQYSNQPQHF. The CDR3, as DNA: TGTGCCAGCCGGGGGCAGTATAGCAATCAGCCCCAGCATTTT. The J gene is TRBJ1-5, the V gene TRBV28; TRBD1 might be the D (6 bases). Between the trimmed V and J ends, which lost 8 bases and 0 bases, there was a span of 11 bases. CDR1 is MDHEN, CDR2 SYDVKM, per germline. The length of the CDR3 is 14 residues.